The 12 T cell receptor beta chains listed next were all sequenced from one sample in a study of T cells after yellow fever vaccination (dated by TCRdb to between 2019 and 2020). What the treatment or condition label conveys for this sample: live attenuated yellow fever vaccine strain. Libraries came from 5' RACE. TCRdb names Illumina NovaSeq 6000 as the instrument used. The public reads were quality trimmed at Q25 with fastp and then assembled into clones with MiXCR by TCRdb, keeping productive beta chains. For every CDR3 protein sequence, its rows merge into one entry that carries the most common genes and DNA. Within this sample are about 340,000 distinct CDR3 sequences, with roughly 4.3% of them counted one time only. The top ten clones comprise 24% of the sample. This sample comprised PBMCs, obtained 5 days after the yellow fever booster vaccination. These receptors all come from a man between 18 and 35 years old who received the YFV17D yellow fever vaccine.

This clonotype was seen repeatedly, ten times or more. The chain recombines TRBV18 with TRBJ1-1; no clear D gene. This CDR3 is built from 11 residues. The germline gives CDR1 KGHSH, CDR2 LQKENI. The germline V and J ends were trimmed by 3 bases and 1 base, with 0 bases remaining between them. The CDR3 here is CASSPNTEAFF. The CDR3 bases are TGTGCCAGCTCACCGAACACTGAAGCTTTCTTT.

The CDR3 DNA is TGTGCCAGCAGCCAAGGCCGGGAGATTCGGCCTAATGAAAAACTGTTTTTT. It specifies CASSQGREIRPNEKLFF. This sequence joins TRBV3-1 and TRBJ1-4; D uncertain. Germline CDR1 LGHDT, CDR2 YNNKEL (reference sequence). Trimming removed 1 base from V and 3 bases from J, with 15 bases in between. The CDR3 loop spans 17 amino acids.

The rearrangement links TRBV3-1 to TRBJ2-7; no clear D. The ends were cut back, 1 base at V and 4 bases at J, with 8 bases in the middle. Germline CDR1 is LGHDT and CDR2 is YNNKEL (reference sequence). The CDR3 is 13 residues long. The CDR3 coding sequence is TGTGCCAGCAGCCAAGGTGGTGTATACGAGCAGTACTTC. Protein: CASSQGGVYEQYF.

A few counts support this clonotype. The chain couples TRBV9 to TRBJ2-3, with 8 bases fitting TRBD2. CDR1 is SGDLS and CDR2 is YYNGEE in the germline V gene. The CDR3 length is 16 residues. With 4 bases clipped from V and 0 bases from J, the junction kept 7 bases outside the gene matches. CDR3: CASSLSGGSSTDTQYF. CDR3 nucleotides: TGTGCCAGCAGCCTCAGCGGGGGCTCTAGCACAGATACGCAGTATTTT.

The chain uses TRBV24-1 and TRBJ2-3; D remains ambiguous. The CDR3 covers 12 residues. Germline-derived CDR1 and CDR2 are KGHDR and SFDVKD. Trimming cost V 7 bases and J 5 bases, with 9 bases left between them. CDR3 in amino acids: CATSTTGDTQYF. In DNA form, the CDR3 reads TGTGCCACCAGCACGACCGGAGATACGCAGTATTTT.

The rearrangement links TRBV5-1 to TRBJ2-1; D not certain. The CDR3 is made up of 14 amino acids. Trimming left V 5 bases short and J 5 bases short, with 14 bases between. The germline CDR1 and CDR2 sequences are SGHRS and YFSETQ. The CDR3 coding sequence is TGCGCCAGCAGTTCCGGGCCACTTAACAATGAGCAGTTCTTC. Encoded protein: CASSSGPLNNEQFF.

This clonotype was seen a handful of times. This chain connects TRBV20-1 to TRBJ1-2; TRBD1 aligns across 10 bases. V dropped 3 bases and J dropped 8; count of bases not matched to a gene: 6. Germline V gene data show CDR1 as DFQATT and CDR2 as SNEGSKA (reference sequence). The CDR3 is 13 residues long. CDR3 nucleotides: TGCAGTGCTAGTGACAGGGGGCTAGGCGGCTACACCTTC. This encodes CSASDRGLGGYTF.

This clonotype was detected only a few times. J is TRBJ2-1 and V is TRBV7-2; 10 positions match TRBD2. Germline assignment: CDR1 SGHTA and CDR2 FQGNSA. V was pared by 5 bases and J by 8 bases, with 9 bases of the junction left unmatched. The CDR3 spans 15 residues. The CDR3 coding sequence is TGTGCCAGCAGCGCCTCCGGGACTAGCGCACATGAGCAGTTCTTC. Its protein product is CASSASGTSAHEQFF. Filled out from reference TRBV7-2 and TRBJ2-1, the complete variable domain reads GAGVSQSPSNKVTEKGKDVELRCDPISGHTALYWYRQSLGQGLEFLIYFQGNSAPDKSGLPSDRFSAERTGGSVSTLTIQRTQQEDSAVYLCASSASGTSAHEQFFGPGTRLTVL.

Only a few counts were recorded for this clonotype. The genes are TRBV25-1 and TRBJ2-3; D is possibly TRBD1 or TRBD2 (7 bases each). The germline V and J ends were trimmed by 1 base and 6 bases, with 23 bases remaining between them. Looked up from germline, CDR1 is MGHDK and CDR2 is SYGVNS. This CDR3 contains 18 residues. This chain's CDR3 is CASSELGGGVSSEDTQYF. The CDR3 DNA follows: TGTGCCAGCAGTGAATTGGGAGGGGGCGTAAGTTCCGAGGATACGCAGTATTTT.

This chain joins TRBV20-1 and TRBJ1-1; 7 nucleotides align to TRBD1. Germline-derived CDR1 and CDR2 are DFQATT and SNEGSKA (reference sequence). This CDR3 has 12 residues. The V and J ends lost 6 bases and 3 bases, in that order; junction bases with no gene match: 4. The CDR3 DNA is TGCAGTGCAGAACAGGGGTACACTGAAGCTTTCTTT. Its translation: CSAEQGYTEAFF.

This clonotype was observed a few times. CDR3 sequence: CSASNPGHSYEQYV. The CDR3 DNA sequence: TGCAGTGCTAGCAATCCGGGACACTCTTACGAGCAGTACGTC. The chain employs TRBV20-1 and TRBJ2-7; D might be TRBD1 (6 bases). Germline V CDR1 and CDR2: DFQATT, SNEGSKA (reference sequence). The CDR3 is 14 residues long. Trimming pared 3 bases from V and 4 bases from J, leaving 16 bases between.

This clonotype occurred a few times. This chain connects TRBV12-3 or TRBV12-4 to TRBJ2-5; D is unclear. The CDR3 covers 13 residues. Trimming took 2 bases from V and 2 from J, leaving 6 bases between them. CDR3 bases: TGTGCCAGCAGTTTATGGCCGCAAGAGACCCAGTACTTC. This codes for CASSLWPQETQYF.